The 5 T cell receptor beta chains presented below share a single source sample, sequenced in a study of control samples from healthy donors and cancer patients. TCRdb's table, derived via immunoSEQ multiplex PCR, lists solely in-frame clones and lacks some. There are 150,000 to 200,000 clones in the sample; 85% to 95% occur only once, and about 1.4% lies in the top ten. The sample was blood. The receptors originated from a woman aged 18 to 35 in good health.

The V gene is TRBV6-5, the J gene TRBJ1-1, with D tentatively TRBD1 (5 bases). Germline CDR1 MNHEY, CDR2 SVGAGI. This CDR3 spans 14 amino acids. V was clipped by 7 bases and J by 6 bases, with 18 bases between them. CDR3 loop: CASTESRGWSEAFF. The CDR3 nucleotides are TGTGCCAGCACCGAAAGTAGGGGATGGTCTGAAGCTTTCTTT.

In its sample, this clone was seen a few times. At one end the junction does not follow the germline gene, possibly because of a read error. The DNA of the CDR3 is TGTGCCAGCAGCTCCTTTCAGGTTAACCATGGCTACACCTTC. This translates into CASSSFQVNHGYTF. The chain has TRBV7-2 and TRBJ1-2, with D uncertain. Germline V CDR1 and CDR2: SGHTA, FQGNSA. The CDR3 runs to 14 residues.

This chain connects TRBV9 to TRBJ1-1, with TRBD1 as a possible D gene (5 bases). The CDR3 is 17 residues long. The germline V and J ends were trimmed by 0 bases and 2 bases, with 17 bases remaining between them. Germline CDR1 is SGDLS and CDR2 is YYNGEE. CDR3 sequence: CASSVENRGLPNTEAFF. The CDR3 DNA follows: TGTGCCAGCAGCGTAGAAAATAGGGGACTCCCTAACACTGAAGCTTTCTTT.

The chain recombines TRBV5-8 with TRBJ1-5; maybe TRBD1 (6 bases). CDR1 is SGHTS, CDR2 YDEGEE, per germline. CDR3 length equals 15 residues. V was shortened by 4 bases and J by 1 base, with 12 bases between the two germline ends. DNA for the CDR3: TGTGCCAGCAGCCCCAGGGGAGAAAGCAATCAGCCCCAGCATTTT. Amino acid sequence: CASSPRGESNQPQHF.

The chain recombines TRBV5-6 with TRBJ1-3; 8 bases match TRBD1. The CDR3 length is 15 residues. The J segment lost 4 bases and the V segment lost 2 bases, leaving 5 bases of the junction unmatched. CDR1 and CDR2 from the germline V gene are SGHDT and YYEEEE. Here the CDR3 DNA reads TGTGCCAGCAGCTTCCAGGGGGCGAGCGGAAACACCATATATTTT. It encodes CASSFQGASGNTIYF. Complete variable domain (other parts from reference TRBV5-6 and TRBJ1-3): DAGVTQSPTHLIKTRGQQVTLRCSPKSGHDTVSWYQQALGQGPQFIFQYYEEEERQRGNFPDRFSGHQFPNYSSELNVNALLLGDSALYLCASSFQGASGNTIYFGEGSWLTVV.